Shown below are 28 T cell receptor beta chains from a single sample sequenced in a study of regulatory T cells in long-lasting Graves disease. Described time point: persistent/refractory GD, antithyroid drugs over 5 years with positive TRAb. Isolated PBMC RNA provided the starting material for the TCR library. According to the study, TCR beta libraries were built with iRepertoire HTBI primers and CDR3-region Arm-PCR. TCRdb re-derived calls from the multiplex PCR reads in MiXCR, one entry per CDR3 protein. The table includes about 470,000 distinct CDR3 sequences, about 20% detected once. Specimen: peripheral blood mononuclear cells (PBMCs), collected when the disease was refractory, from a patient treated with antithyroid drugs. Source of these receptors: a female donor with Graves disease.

The CDR3 protein is CASSPRGGSGNQPQHF. The CDR3 DNA reads as TGTGCCAGCAGTCCAAGGGGGGGGAGCGGCAATCAGCCCCAGCATTTT. The chain combines TRBV6-1 with TRBJ1-5, with D perhaps matching TRBD1 (6 bases). This CDR3 is built from 16 residues. CDR1 MNHNS and CDR2 SASEGT come from the germline V gene. Trimming took 5 bases from V and 2 from J, leaving 16 bases between them.

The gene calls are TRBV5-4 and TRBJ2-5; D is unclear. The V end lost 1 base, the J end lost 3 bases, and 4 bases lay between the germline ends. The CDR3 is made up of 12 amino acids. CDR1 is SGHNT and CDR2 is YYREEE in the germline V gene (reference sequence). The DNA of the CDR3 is TGTGCCAGCAGCTTGCCGGAAGAGACCCAGTACTTC. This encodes CASSLPEETQYF.

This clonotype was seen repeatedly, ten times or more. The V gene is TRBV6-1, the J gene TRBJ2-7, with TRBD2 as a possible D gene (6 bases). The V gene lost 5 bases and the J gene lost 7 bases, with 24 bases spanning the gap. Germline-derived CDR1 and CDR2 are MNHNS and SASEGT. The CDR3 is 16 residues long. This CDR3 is CASSMNRDSGSREQYF. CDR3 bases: TGTGCCAGCAGTATGAACCGGGACTCCGGTTCGAGGGAGCAGTACTTC.

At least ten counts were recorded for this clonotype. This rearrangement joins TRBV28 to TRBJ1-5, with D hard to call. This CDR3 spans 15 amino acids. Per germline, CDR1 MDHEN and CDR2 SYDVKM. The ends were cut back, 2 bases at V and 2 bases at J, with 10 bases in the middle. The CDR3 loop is CASSLRARGNQPQHF. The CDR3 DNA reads TGTGCCAGCAGTTTACGGGCCCGAGGCAATCAGCCCCAGCATTTT.

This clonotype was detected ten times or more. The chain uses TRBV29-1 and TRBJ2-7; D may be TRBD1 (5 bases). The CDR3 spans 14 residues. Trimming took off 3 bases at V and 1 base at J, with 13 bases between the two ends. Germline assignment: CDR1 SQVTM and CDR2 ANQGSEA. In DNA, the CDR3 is TGCAGCGTTGAGGTAGGACAAGGATCCTACGAGCAGTACTTC. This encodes CSVEVGQGSYEQYF.

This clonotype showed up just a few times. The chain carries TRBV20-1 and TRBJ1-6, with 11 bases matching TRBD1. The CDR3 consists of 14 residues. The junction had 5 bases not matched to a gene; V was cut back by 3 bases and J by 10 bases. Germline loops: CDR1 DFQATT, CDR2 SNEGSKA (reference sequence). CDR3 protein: CSARRTGGRSPLHF. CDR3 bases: TGCAGTGCTAGGAGGACAGGGGGCAGGTCACCCCTCCACTTT.

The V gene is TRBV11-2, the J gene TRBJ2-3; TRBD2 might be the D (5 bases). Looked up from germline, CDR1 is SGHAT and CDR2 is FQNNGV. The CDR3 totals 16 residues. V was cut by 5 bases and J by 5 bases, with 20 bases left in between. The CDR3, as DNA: TGTGCCAGCAGCCACCCTGAGGGAGAGGGTTTAGATACGCAGTATTTT. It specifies CASSHPEGEGLDTQYF.

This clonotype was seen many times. CDR3 DNA: TGTGCCAGCAGCCCCGGGACAGTAGATAAACAGCCCCAGCATTTT. It is translated as CASSPGTVDKQPQHF. The chain combines TRBV12-3 or TRBV12-4 with TRBJ1-5; TRBD1 matches 7 bases. The CDR3 totals 15 residues. Trimming cost V 6 bases and J 7 bases; bases outside gene matches: 12.

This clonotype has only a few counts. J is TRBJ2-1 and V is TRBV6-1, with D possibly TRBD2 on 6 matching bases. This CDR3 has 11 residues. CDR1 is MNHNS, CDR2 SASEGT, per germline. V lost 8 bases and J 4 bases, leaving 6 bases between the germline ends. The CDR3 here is CASRGYNEQFF. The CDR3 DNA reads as TGTGCCAGCCGGGGGTACAATGAGCAGTTCTTC.

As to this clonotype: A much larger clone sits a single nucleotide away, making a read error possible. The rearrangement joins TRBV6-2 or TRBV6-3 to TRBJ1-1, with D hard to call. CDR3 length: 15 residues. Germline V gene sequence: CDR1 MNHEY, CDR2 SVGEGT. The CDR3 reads CASSHSKSLGTEAFF. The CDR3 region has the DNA TGTGCCAGCAGTCACTCGAAATCCCTGGGCACTGAAGCTTTCTTT.

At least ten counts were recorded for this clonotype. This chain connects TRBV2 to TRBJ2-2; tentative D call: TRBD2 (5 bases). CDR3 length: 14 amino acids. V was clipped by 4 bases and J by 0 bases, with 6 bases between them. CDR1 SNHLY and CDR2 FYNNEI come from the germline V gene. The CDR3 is CASSVATNTGELFF. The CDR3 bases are TGTGCCAGCAGTGTAGCGACGAACACCGGGGAGCTGTTTTTT.

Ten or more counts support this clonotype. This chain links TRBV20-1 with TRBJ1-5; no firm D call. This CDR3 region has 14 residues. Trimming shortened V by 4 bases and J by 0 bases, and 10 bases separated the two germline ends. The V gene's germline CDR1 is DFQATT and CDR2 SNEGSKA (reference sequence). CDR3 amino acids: CSAIGPVSNQPQHF. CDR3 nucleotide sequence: TGCAGTGCTATCGGACCCGTTAGCAATCAGCCCCAGCATTTT.

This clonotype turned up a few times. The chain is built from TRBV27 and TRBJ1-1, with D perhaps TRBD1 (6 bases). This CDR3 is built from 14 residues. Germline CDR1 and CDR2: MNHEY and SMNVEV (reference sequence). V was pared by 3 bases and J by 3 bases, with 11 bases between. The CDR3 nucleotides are TGTGCCAGCAGTTTTTTGGGGGCAGACACTGAAGCTTTCTTT. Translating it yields CASSFLGADTEAFF.

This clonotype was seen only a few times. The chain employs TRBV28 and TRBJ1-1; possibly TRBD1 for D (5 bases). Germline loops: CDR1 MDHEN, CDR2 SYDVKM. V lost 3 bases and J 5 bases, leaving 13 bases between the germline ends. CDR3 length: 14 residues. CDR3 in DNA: TGTGCCAGCAGTTTTTTAGGAGGGACTACTGAAGCTTTCTTT. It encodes CASSFLGGTTEAFF.

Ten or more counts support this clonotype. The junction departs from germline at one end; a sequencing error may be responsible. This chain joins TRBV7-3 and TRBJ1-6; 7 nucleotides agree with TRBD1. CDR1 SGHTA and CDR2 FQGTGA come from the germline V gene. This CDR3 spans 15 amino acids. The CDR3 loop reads CASSLTGQPNSPLHF. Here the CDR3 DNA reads TGTGCCAGCAGCCTAACGGGACAGCCAAATTCACCCCTCCACTTT.

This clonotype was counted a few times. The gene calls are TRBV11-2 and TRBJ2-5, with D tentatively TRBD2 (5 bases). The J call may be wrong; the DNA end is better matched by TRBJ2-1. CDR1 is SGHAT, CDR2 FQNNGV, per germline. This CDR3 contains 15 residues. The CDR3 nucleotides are TGTGCCAGCAGCTTAGGTCGGGGATCTCGGGATGAGCAGTTCTTC. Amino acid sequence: CASSLGRGSRDEQFF.

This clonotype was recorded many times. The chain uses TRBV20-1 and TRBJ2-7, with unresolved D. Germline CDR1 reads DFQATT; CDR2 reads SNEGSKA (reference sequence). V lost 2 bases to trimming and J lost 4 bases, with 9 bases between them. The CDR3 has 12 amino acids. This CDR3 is CSARRQMYEQYF. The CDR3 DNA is TGCAGTGCTAGAAGGCAGATGTACGAGCAGTACTTC.

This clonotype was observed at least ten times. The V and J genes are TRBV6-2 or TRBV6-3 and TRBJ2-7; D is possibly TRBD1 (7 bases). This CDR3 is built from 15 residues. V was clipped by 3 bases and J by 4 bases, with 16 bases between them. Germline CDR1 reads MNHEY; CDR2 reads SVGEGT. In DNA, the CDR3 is TGTGCCAGCAGTTATTACTCACAGGGGACTTACGAGCAGTACTTC. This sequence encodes CASSYYSQGTYEQYF.

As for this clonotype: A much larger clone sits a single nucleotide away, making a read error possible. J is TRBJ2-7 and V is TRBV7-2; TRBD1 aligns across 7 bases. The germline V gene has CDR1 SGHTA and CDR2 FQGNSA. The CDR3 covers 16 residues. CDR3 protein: CARSSRQGRITYEQYF. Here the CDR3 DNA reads TGTGCCCGCAGCTCGCGACAGGGACGGATCACCTACGAGCAGTACTTC.

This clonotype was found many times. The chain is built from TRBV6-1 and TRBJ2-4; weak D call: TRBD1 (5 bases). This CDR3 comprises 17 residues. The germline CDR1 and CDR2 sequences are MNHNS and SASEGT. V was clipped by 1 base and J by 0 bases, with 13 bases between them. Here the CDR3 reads CASSEGGRTRAKNIQYF. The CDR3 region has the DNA TGTGCCAGCAGTGAAGGGGGCCGAACCCGAGCCAAAAACATTCAGTACTTC.

Here the CDR3 DNA reads TGCGCCAGCAGTGAGTATGGACTAGCGGGCTCCTACGAGCAGTACTTC. Translation: CASSEYGLAGSYEQYF. V gene TRBV10-2 combines with J gene TRBJ2-7, with 11 bases aligning to TRBD2. Germline assignment: CDR1 WSHSY and CDR2 SAAADI. The CDR3 has 16 residues. J lost 0 bases, V lost 1 base, and 2 bases had no gene match.

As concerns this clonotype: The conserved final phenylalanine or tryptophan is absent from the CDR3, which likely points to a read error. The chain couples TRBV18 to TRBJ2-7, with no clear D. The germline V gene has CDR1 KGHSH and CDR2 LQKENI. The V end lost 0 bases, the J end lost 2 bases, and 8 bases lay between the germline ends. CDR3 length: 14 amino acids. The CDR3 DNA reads TGTGCCAGCTCACCACCGTCTAAGGCCTACGAGCAGTACTCC. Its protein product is CASSPPSKAYEQYS.

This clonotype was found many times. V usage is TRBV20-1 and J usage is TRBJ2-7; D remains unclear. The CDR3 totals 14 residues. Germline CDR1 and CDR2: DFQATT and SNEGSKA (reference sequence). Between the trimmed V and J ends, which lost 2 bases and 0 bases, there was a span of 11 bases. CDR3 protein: CSARLPGSSYEQYF. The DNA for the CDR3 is TGCAGTGCTAGACTGCCAGGCAGCTCCTACGAGCAGTACTTC.

The CDR3 protein is CASGPTGATGELFF. CDR3 bases: TGTGCTAGTGGTCCGACAGGGGCAACCGGGGAGCTGTTTTTT. The V and J genes are TRBV12-5 and TRBJ2-2, with 8 bases lining up with TRBD1. Germline V gives CDR1 LGHNT, CDR2 FRNRAP. The CDR3 is 14 amino acids. V trimming: 5 bases; J trimming: 5 bases; junction bases outside the gene matches: 4.

The chain's CDR3 is CASSRRQTTGPGELFF. As DNA, the CDR3 is TGTGCCAGCAGCCGCAGACAGACTACGGGCCCCGGGGAGCTGTTTTTT. V usage is TRBV3-1 and J usage is TRBJ2-2; D tentatively reads TRBD1 or TRBD2 (5 bases each). The CDR3 extends over 16 amino acids. Germline V gives CDR1 LGHDT, CDR2 YNNKEL (reference sequence). Trimming left V 4 bases short and J 6 bases short, with 18 bases between.

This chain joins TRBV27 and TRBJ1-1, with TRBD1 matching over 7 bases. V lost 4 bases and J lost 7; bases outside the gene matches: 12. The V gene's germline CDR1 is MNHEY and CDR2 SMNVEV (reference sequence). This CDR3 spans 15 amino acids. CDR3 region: CASSYQTGSGNEAFF. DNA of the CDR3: TGTGCCAGCAGTTACCAGACAGGGTCGGGAAATGAAGCTTTCTTT.

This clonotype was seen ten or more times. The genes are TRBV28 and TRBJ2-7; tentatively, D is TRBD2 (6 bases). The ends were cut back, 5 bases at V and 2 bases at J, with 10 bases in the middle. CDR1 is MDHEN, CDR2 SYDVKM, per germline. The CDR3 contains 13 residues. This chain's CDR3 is CASSKAGPYEQYF. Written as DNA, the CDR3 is TGTGCCAGCAGTAAGGCGGGGCCCTACGAGCAGTACTTC.

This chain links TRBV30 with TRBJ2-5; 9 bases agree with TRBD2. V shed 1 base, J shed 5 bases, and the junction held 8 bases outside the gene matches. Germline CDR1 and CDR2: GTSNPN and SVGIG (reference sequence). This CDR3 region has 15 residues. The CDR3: CAWSGGREGQETQYF. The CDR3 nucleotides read TGTGCCTGGAGTGGGGGGCGGGAGGGCCAGGAGACCCAGTACTTC.